These T cell receptor beta chains were read from a single sample in a study of cytomegalovirus exposure and HLA in healthy donors. Assay used: immunoSEQ multiplex PCR; TCRdb lists only in-frame clones, some missing. Among some 70,000 clones listed, about 70% were seen once. The sample taken for sequencing was PBMCs. The receptors shown here come from a man aged 18 to 30 in good health and CMV-seronegative. CDR3s include the opening cysteine and the closing phenylalanine or tryptophan. A D gene is named only where the DNA matches it firmly. Clone size appears in some rows only: once, few, many, or a class for an expanded clone.

>TRBV27|TRBJ2-3|-|-
CASSLGTGWRGGVNTQYF
TGTGCCAGCAGTTTAGGGACAGGGTGGCGGGGGGGTGTGAATACGCAGTATTTT
>TRBV12-5|TRBJ1-2|-|-
CASGLDDRLKRYGYTF
TGTGCTAGTGGTTTGGACGACAGACTCAAACGCTATGGCTACACCTTC
>TRBV10-3|TRBJ1-2|-|TRBD1
CAISEHTGGVGGYTF
TGTGCCATCAGTGAACATACAGGGGGCGTAGGTGGCTACACCTTC
>TRBV4-1|TRBJ2-7|-|TRBD1
CASSRILLGRGTYEQYF
TGCGCCAGCAGCCGCATCCTTTTAGGCAGGGGGACCTACGAGCAGTACTTC
>TRBV7-8|TRBJ1-2|-|-
CASSSGLDRGYTF
TGTGCCAGCAGCTCCGGACTCGATCGGGGCTACACCTTC
>TRBV5-6|TRBJ2-5|-|-
CASSLGQIGAETQYF
TGTGCCAGCAGCTTGGGTCAGATAGGGGCAGAGACCCAGTACTTC
>TRBV7-2|TRBJ2-1|-|TRBD2
CASSKSGGPYNEQFF
TGTGCCAGCAGCAAAAGCGGGGGACCGTACAATGAGCAGTTCTTC
>TRBV11-2|TRBJ1-1|-|TRBD1
CASSTKPGQGRTEAFF
TGTGCCAGCAGCACAAAACCGGGACAGGGACGCACTGAAGCTTTCTTT
>TRBV4-2|TRBJ1-2|-|-
CASSQGAPYGYTF
TGTGCCAGCAGCCAGGGGGCCCCCTATGGCTACACCTTC
>TRBV5-4|TRBJ2-3|-|TRBD1
CASSLPLGQGADTQYF
TGTGCCAGCAGCTTGCCCCTCGGACAGGGAGCAGATACGCAGTATTTT
>TRBV28|TRBJ1-1|-|-
CASSAGVEAFF
TGTGCCAGCAGTGCAGGGGTTGAAGCTTTCTTT
>TRBV7-6|TRBJ2-5|-|TRBD2
CASSLGLAGGETQYF
TGTGCCAGCAGCTTAGGCCTAGCGGGTGGCGAGACCCAGTACTTC
>TRBV5-6|TRBJ2-3|-|TRBD2
CASSLLLAGETTDTQYF
TGTGCCAGCAGCTTGTTACTAGCGGGGGAGACCACAGATACGCAGTATTTT
>TRBV7-9|TRBJ2-7|-|TRBD1
CASSDDRGSYEQYF
TGTGCCAGCAGCGACGACAGGGGCTCCTACGAGCAGTACTTC
>TRBV28|TRBJ1-5|-|-
CASSLGSGNSNQPQHF
TGTGCCAGCAGTTTAGGTTCAGGGAATAGCAATCAGCCCCAGCATTTT
>TRBV6-1|TRBJ2-5|-|-
CASSDNNLRETQYF
TGTGCCAGCAGTGATAACAACCTCCGAGAGACCCAGTACTTC
>TRBV11-2|TRBJ1-5|few|-
CASSSGTYQPQHF
TGTGCCAGCAGCTCAGGGACATATCAGCCCCAGCATTTT
>TRBV6-5|TRBJ2-5|-|-
CASSYGGAQETQYF
TGTGCCAGCAGTTACGGGGGGGCTCAAGAGACCCAGTACTTC
>TRBV21-1|TRBJ1-6|-|-
CARGGVGNNSPLHF
TGTGCCAGGGGGGGGGTGGGGAATAATTCACCCCTCCACTTT
>TRBV6-4|TRBJ2-1|-|TRBD2
CASSVGRSSYNEQFF
TGTGCCAGCAGTGTCGGGAGGAGCTCCTACAATGAGCAGTTCTTC
>TRBV4-1|TRBJ2-7|-|-
CASSLPRGPERTYEQYF
TGCGCCAGCAGCCTCCCTAGGGGCCCCGAGAGAACCTACGAGCAGTACTTC
>TRBV9|TRBJ2-1|-|TRBD2
CASSPRTSGSYNEQFF
TGTGCCAGCAGCCCGCGGACTAGCGGATCCTACAATGAGCAGTTCTTC
>TRBV6-5|TRBJ2-7|-|TRBD2
CASSYSRVGGYEQYF
TGTGCCAGCAGTTACTCGAGGGTGGGGGGGTACGAGCAGTACTTC
>TRBV4-1|TRBJ2-1|few|-
CASSQDKGEGSYNEQFF
TGCGCCAGCAGCCAAGATAAGGGGGAAGGGAGCTACAATGAGCAGTTCTTC
>TRBV5-8|TRBJ2-4|few|TRBD1
CASSAGQEINIQYF
TGTGCCAGCAGCGCCGGACAGGAAATCAACATTCAGTACTTC
>TRBV19|TRBJ2-3|-|-
CASSVPGSTDTQYF
TGTGCCAGTAGTGTTCCCGGGAGCACAGATACGCAGTATTTT
>TRBV6-1|TRBJ2-1|-|TRBD1
CASSDRGQVTYNEQFF
TGTGCCAGCAGTGATAGGGGACAGGTGACTTACAATGAGCAGTTCTTC
>TRBV2|TRBJ1-4|few|-
CASSEGLLPNEKLFF
TGTGCCAGCAGTGAGGGCCTGTTACCGAATGAAAAACTGTTTTTT
>TRBV30|TRBJ1-6|-|-
CAWKGQHNSPLHF
TGTGCCTGGAAGGGGCAGCATAATTCACCCCTCCACTTT
>TRBV5-1|TRBJ1-2|-|-
CASSLSIYRDDNGYTF
TGCGCCAGCAGCTTGAGTATCTACAGGGACGACAATGGCTACACCTTC
>TRBV11-1|TRBJ2-1|-|TRBD2
CASSLMGGTYNEQFF
TGTGCCAGCAGCTTGATGGGGGGGACCTACAATGAGCAGTTCTTC
>TRBV5-1|TRBJ2-3|-|TRBD2
CASSPGTSGGTDTQYF
TGCGCCAGCAGCCCCGGGACTAGCGGGGGGACAGATACGCAGTATTTT
>TRBV28|TRBJ1-3|-|TRBD1
CASSLHRGAISGNTIYF
TGTGCCAGCAGTCTTCACAGGGGCGCAATCTCTGGAAACACCATATATTTT
>TRBV2|TRBJ2-5|-|TRBD2
CASSGALLAGRQETQYF
TGTGCCAGCAGTGGAGCACTACTAGCGGGGAGACAAGAGACCCAGTACTTC
>TRBV7-9|TRBJ1-1|-|-
CASSLAQGRGTEAFF
TGTGCCAGCAGCTTAGCGCAGGGCAGGGGCACTGAAGCTTTCTTT
>TRBV10-3|TRBJ2-2|once|-
CATLRGANTGELFF
TGTGCCACCCTCCGCGGGGCTAACACCGGGGAGCTGTTTTTT
>TRBV6-6|TRBJ2-5|-|-
CASSYSRRPVRETQYF
TGTGCCAGCAGTTACTCGAGAAGGCCCGTGCGGGAGACCCAGTACTTC
>TRBV19|TRBJ2-6|-|-
CASTTRQKLFSGANVLTF
TGTGCCAGTACTACCCGACAGAAACTCTTCTCTGGGGCCAACGTCCTGACTTTC
>TRBV2|TRBJ2-7|-|TRBD1
CASRYGTGPYEQYF
TGTGCCAGCAGGTACGGGACAGGTCCCTACGAGCAGTACTTC
>TRBV29-1|TRBJ2-2|few|-
CSASQGLDTGELFF
TGCAGCGCCTCACAGGGCTTGGACACCGGGGAGCTGTTTTTT